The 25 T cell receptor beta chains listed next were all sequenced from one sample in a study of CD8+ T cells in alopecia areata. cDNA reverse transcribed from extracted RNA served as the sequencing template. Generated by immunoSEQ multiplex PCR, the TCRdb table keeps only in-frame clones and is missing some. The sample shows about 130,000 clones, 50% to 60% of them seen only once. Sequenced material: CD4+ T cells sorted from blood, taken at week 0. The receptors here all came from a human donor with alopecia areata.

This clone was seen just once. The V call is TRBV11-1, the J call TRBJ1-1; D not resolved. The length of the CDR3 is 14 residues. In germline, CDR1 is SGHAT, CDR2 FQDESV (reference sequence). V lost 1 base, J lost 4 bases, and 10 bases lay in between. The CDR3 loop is CASSLGNGGTEAFF. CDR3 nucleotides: TGTGCCAGCAGCTTAGGAAATGGTGGCACTGAAGCTTTCTTT.

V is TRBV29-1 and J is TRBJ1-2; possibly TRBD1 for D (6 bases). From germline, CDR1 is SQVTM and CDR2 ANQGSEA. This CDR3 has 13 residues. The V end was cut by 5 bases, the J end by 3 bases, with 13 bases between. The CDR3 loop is CSVIGGRDYGYTF. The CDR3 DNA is TGCAGCGTTATCGGGGGGCGCGACTATGGCTACACCTTC.

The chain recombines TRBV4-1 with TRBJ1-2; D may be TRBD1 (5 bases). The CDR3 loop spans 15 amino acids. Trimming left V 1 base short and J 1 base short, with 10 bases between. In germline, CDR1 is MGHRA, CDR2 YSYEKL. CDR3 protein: CASSQVVRDNYGYTF. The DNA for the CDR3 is TGCGCCAGCAGCCAAGTTGTCAGGGATAACTATGGCTACACCTTC.

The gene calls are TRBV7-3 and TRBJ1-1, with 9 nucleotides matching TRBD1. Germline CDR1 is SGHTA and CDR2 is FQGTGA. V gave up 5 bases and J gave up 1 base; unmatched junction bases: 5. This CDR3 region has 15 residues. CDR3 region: CASSPGTGRNTEAFF. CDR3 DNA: TGTGCCAGCAGCCCAGGGACAGGGAGGAACACTGAAGCTTTCTTT.

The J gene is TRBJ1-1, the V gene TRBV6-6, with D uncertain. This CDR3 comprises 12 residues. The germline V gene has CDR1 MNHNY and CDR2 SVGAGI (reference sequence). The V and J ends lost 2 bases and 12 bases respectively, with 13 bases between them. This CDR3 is CASSYIPEKPFF. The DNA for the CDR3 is TGTGCCAGCAGTTACATTCCTGAGAAACCTTTCTTT.

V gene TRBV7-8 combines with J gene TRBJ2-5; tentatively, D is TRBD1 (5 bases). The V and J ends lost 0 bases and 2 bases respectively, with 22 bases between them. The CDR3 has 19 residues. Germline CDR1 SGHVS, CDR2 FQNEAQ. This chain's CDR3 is CASSLAIAWGRADQETQYF. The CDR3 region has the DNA TGTGCCAGCAGCTTAGCCATAGCATGGGGCAGGGCTGATCAAGAGACCCAGTACTTC. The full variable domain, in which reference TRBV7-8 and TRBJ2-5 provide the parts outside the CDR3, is GAGVSQSPRYKVAKRGQDVALRCDPISGHVSLFWYQQALGQGPEFLTYFQNEAQLDKSGLPSDRFFAERPEGSVSTLKIQRTQQEDSAVYLCASSLAIAWGRADQETQYFGPGTRLLVL.

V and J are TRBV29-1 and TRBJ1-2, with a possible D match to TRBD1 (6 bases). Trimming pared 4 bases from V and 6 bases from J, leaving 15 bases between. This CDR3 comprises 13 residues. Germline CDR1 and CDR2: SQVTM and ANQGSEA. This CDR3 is CSVGGAPSHGYTF. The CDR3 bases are TGCAGCGTTGGGGGGGCACCGAGTCATGGCTACACCTTC.

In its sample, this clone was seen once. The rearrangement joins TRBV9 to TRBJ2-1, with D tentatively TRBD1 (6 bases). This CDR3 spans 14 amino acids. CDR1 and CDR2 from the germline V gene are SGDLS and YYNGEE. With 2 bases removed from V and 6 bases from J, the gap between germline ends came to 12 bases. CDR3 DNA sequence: TGTGCCAGCAGCGTTAATACAGGGCTCAATGAGCAGTTCTTC. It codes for CASSVNTGLNEQFF.

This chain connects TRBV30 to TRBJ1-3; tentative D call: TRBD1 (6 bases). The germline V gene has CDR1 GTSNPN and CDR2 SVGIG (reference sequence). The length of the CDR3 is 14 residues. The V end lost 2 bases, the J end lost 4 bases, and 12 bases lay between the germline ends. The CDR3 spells CAWSPGGRGNTIYF. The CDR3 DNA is TGTGCCTGGAGTCCGGGGGGGCGCGGAAACACCATATATTTT.

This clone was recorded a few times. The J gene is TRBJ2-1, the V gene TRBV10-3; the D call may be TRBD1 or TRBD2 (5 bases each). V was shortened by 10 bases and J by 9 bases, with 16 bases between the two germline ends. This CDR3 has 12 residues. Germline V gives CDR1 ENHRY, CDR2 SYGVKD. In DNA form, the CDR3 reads TGTGCCACCGGGACCCCAAGTGGTGAGCAGTTCTTC. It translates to CATGTPSGEQFF.

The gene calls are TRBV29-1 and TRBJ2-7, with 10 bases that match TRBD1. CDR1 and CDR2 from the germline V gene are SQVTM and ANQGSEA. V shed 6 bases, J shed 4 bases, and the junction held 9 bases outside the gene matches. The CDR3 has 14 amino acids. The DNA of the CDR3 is TGCAGCGTAGCACCCGGGACAGGGGAATACGAGCAGTACTTC. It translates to CSVAPGTGEYEQYF.

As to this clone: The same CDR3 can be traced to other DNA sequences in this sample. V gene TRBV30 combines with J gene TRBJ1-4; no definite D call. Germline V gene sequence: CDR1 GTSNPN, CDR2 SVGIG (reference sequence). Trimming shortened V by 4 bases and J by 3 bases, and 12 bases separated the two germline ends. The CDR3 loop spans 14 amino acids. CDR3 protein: CAWTIGGSNEKLFF. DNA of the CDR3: TGTGCCTGGACCATCGGCGGTTCTAATGAAAAACTGTTTTTT.

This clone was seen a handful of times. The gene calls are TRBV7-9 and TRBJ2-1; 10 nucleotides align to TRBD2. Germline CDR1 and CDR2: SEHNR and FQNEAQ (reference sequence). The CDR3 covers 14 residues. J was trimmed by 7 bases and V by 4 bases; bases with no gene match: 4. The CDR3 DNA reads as TGTGCCAGCAGCTCTCAGACTAGCGGGAATGAGCAGTTCTTC. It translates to CASSSQTSGNEQFF.

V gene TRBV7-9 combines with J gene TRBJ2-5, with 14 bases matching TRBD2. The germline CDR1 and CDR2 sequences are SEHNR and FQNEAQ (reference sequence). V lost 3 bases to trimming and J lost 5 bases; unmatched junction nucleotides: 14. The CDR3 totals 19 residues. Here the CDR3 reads CASSFRLAGGRIMSETQYF. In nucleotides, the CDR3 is TGTGCCAGCAGCTTCCGACTAGCGGGAGGGCGTATTATGTCGGAGACCCAGTACTTC. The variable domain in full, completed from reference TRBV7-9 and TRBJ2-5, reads DTGVSQNPRHKITKRGQNVTFRCDPISEHNRLYWYRQTLGQGPEFLTYFQNEAQLEKSRLLSDRFSAERPKGSFSTLEIQRTEQGDSAMYLCASSFRLAGGRIMSETQYFGPGTRLLVL.

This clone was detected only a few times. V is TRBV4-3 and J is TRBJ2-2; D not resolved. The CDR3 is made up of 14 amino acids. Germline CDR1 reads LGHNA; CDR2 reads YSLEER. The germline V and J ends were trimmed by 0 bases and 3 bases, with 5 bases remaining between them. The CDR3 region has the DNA TGCGCCAGCAGCCAAGATACAGACACCGGGGAGCTGTTTTTT. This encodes CASSQDTDTGELFF.

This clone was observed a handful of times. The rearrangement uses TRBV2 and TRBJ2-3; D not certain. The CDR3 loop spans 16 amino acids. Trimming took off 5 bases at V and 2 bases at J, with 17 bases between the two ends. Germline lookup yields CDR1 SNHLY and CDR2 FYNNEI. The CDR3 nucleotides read TGTGCCAGCAGTCCTGGATACCTCGGGTCCACAGATACGCAGTATTTT. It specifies CASSPGYLGSTDTQYF.

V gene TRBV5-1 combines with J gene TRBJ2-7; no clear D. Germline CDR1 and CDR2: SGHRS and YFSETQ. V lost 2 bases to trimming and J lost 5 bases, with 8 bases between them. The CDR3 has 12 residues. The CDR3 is CASSLKSHEQYF. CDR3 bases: TGCGCCAGCAGCTTAAAAAGTCACGAGCAGTACTTC.

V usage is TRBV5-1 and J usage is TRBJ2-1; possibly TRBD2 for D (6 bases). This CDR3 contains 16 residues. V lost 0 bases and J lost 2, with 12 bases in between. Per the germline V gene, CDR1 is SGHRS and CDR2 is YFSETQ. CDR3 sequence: CASSLGGGPAYNEQFF. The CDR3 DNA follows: TGCGCCAGCAGCTTGGGAGGAGGGCCTGCCTACAATGAGCAGTTCTTC.

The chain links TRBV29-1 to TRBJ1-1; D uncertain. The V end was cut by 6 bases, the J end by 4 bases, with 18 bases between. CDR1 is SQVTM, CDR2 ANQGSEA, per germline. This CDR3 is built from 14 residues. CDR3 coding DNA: TGCAGCGTCCATAAGAGACCAGGTGGCACTGAAGCTTTCTTT. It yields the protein CSVHKRPGGTEAFF.

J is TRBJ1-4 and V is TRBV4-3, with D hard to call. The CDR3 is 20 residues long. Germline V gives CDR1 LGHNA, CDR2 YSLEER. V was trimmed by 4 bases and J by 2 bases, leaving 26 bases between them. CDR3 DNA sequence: TGCGCCAGCAGCCGCGTCTTCGGGGTCGGCGTCGGGCCGACTAATGAAAAACTGTTTTTT. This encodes CASSRVFGVGVGPTNEKLFF.

The CDR3 DNA follows: TGCAGCGTCGTGGGGACGGGGAGGTACGAGCAGTACTTC. Translated: CSVVGTGRYEQYF. This chain connects TRBV29-1 to TRBJ2-7; tentative D call: TRBD2 (6 bases). V lost 6 bases and J lost 4, with 16 bases in between. Germline V gene lookup returns CDR1 SQVTM and CDR2 ANQGSEA. The CDR3 contains 13 residues.

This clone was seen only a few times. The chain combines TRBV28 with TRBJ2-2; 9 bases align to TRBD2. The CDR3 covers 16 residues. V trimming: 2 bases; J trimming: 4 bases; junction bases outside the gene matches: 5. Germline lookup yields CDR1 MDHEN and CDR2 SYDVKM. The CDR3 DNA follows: TGTGCCAGCAGTTTAAGATTACTAGCGGGCACCGGGGAGCTGTTTTTT. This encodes CASSLRLLAGTGELFF. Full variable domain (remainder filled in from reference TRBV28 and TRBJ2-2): DVKVTQSSRYLVKRTGEKVFLECVQDMDHENMFWYRQDPGLGLRLIYFSYDVKMKEKGDIPEGYSVSREKKERFSLILESASTNQTSMYLCASSLRLLAGTGELFFGEGSRLTVL.

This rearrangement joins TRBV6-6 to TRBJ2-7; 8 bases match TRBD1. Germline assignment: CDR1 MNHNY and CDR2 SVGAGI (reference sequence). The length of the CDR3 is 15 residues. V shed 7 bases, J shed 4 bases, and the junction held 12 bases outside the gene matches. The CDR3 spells CASKLSDRGSYEQYF. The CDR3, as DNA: TGTGCCAGCAAACTAAGTGACAGGGGCAGTTACGAGCAGTACTTC.

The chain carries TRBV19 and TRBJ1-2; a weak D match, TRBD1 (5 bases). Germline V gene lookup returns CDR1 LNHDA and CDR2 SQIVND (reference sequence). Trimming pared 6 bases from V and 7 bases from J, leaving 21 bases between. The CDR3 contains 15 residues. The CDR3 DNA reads TGTGCCAGTAGCCTTACTTTGGGACCGGCGGCTGGCTACACCTTC. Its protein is CASSLTLGPAAGYTF.

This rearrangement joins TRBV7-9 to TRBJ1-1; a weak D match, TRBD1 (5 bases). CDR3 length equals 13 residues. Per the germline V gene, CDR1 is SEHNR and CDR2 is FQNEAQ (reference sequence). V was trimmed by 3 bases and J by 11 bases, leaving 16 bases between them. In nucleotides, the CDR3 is TGTGCCAGCAGCTTCCGGGACCTCACGCGGGCTTTCTTT. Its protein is CASSFRDLTRAFF.